These 30 T cell receptor beta chains were sequenced from one sample in a study of PD-1 blockade in classical Hodgkin lymphoma. Autologous stem cell transplantation was followed by relapse in every patient, and brentuximab vedotin exposure varied. The protocol was immunoSEQ multiplex PCR, while the TCRdb copy is restricted to in-frame clones and leaves out a portion. The sample consists of 13,000 to 15,000 clones, 83% of them appearing once. Material: peripheral blood mononuclear cells (PBMCs), obtained at baseline. These receptors were collected from a human donor with classical Hodgkin lymphoma.

The chain links TRBV27 to TRBJ2-3; tentatively, D is TRBD1 (6 bases). The CDR3 is made up of 15 amino acids. Trimming stripped 4 bases from V and 0 bases from J, with 11 bases between. Germline V gives CDR1 MNHEY, CDR2 SMNVEV (reference sequence). The CDR3 loop is CASSSSTGSTDTQYF. CDR3 in DNA: TGTGCCAGCAGTTCCTCGACAGGTAGCACAGATACGCAGTATTTT.

This chain connects TRBV19 to TRBJ2-1, with 9 bases aligning to TRBD2. CDR1 is LNHDA and CDR2 is SQIVND in the germline V gene (reference sequence). The J segment lost 5 bases and the V segment lost 5 bases, leaving 7 bases of the junction unmatched. The CDR3 consists of 15 residues. The CDR3 coding sequence is TGTGCCAGTAGTTATCGCGGGGGGGCTAACAATGAGCAGTTCTTC. As protein: CASSYRGGANNEQFF.

This chain links TRBV6-6 with TRBJ1-1, with D perhaps TRBD1 (5 bases). This CDR3 is 14 amino acids long. Germline V gives CDR1 MNHNY, CDR2 SVGAGI (reference sequence). Trimming left V 0 bases short and J 4 bases short, with 9 bases between. The CDR3: CASSYSRGSTEAFF. CDR3 sequence (DNA): TGTGCCAGCAGTTACTCTAGGGGCAGCACTGAAGCTTTCTTT.

The CDR3 region is CASSQGEEPQHF. The DNA for the CDR3 is TGCGCCAGCAGCCAAGGGGAAGAGCCCCAGCATTTT. The chain is built from TRBV4-1 and TRBJ1-5; the D is unclear. V gave up 1 base and J gave up 8 bases, with 6 bases separating them. The CDR3 consists of 12 residues. Per the germline V gene, CDR1 is MGHRA and CDR2 is YSYEKL.

The chain combines TRBV2 with TRBJ2-5, with D possibly matching TRBD1 (6 bases). The V gene's germline CDR1 is SNHLY and CDR2 FYNNEI. The V end lost 3 bases, the J end lost 2 bases, and 13 bases lay between the germline ends. CDR3 length equals 15 residues. The CDR3 nucleotides are TGTGCCAGCAGTGAGGGGGCCAGCTATCAAGAGACCCAGTACTTC. It specifies CASSEGASYQETQYF. Using reference TRBV2 and TRBJ2-5 for the parts outside the CDR3, the full variable domain is EPEVTQTPSHQVTQMGQEVILRCVPISNHLYFYWYRQILGQKVEFLVSFYNNEISEKSEIFDDQFSVERPDGSNFTLKIRSTKLEDSAMYFCASSEGASYQETQYFGPGTRLLVL.

The chain joins TRBV13 to TRBJ1-3, with D hard to call. The V gene lost 1 base and the J gene lost 4 bases, with 5 bases spanning the gap. Looked up from germline, CDR1 is PRHDT and CDR2 is FYEKMQ (reference sequence). This CDR3 is 13 amino acids long. The CDR3 DNA reads as TGTGCCAGCAGCTTAGCCAGGGGAAACACCATATATTTT. Residues: CASSLARGNTIYF.

This sequence joins TRBV10-1 and TRBJ1-5; D not certain. V was shortened by 9 bases and J by 2 bases, with 23 bases between the two germline ends. Germline V gene data show CDR1 as WNHNN and CDR2 as SYGVQD (reference sequence). This CDR3 comprises 17 residues. The DNA for the CDR3 is TGCGCCAGTCTAGGAAGGGTCGGGGTAAGATGCAATCAGCCCCAGCATTTT. Translated, it gives CASLGRVGVRCNQPQHF.

The genes are TRBV18 and TRBJ2-1; D might be TRBD2 (6 bases). V lost 0 bases and J lost 6, with 15 bases in between. The V gene's germline CDR1 is KGHSH and CDR2 LQKENI. CDR3 size: 16 residues. The CDR3 coding sequence is TGTGCCAGCTCACCACCCTCAGCCTCCGGGGGCAATGAGCAGTTCTTC. Its translation: CASSPPSASGGNEQFF.

The CDR3 sequence is CASSQAFNEKLFF. CDR3 nucleotide sequence: TGTGCCAGCAGCCAGGCTTTTAATGAAAAACTGTTTTTT. The chain combines TRBV7-9 with TRBJ1-4, with unresolved D. The CDR3 is 13 residues long. Between the trimmed V and J ends, which lost 5 bases and 4 bases, there was a span of 8 bases. Germline V gives CDR1 SEHNR, CDR2 FQNEAQ (reference sequence).

The chain employs TRBV6-5 and TRBJ1-3; D remains ambiguous. CDR1 MNHEY and CDR2 SVGAGI come from the germline V gene. Trimming removed 0 bases at V and 5 bases at J, with 8 bases between. The CDR3 consists of 14 residues. CDR3 coding DNA: TGTGCCAGCAGTTACTCGAATCTGAGAAACACCATATATTTT. Amino acids: CASSYSNLRNTIYF.

The DNA for the CDR3 is TGTGCCAGCAGTTACTCGCAAACGTATGGCTACACCTTC. Translated: CASSYSQTYGYTF. This rearrangement joins TRBV6-5 to TRBJ1-2, with D unclear. CDR1 and CDR2 (germline): MNHEY, SVGAGI. V lost 0 bases and J lost 5, with 7 bases in between. CDR3 length: 13 residues.

The chain has TRBV7-9 and TRBJ2-7; a possible D gene is TRBD2 (6 bases). This CDR3 is built from 15 residues. Germline CDR1 is SEHNR and CDR2 is FQNEAQ (reference sequence). Between the trimmed V and J ends, which lost 6 bases and 5 bases, there was a span of 20 bases. The DNA of the CDR3 is TGTGCCAGCAGTTTCACCCCGGAGGGAATCCACGAGCAGTACTTC. As protein: CASSFTPEGIHEQYF.

The chain uses TRBV4-1 and TRBJ1-6; 9 positions match TRBD1. CDR1 MGHRA and CDR2 YSYEKL come from the germline V gene. Germline trimming cut 4 bases from V and 9 bases from J; bases unmatched to any gene: 7. The CDR3 loop spans 15 amino acids. The CDR3 nucleotides read TGCGCCAGCAGCCCACAGGGGGCACTATTTTCACCCCTCCACTTT. Residues: CASSPQGALFSPLHF.

The chain recombines TRBV4-1 with TRBJ1-5, with D possibly being TRBD1 (6 bases). CDR1 is MGHRA and CDR2 is YSYEKL in the germline V gene. The CDR3 length is 17 residues. V was trimmed by 0 bases and J by 7 bases, leaving 19 bases between them. CDR3 sequence (DNA): TGCGCCAGCAGCCAAGAGGGGGGTGGGGGGCAAGGGCAGCCCCAGCATTTT. Translation gives CASSQEGGGGQGQPQHF.

The chain carries TRBV28 and TRBJ2-2; D is possibly TRBD1 (6 bases). The CDR3 runs to 16 residues. Trimming removed 1 base from V and 3 bases from J, with 12 bases in between. Germline V CDR1 and CDR2: MDHEN, SYDVKM. Here the CDR3 reads CASSLLRGIDTGELFF. The CDR3 DNA is TGTGCCAGCAGTTTATTGAGGGGGATAGACACCGGGGAGCTGTTTTTT.

By proportion, this clone is medium-sized. This chain uses TRBV6-6 with TRBJ2-7; 12 bases map to TRBD2. V dropped 6 bases and J dropped 0; count of bases not matched to a gene: 6. The CDR3 runs to 16 residues. Germline CDR1 MNHNY, CDR2 SVGAGI (reference sequence). The CDR3 sequence is CASRPSGGAPSYEQYF. CDR3 DNA sequence: TGTGCCAGCAGGCCTAGCGGGGGGGCCCCCTCCTACGAGCAGTACTTC.

The V gene is TRBV5-8, the J gene TRBJ2-3; 8 nucleotides match TRBD1. The CDR3 is made up of 17 amino acids. V shed 4 bases and J 0 bases; nucleotides not matched to a gene: 10. Germline V gene sequence: CDR1 SGHTS, CDR2 YDEGEE. The CDR3 reads CASSVKTGAGSTDTQYF. DNA of the CDR3: TGTGCCAGCAGCGTCAAGACAGGGGCAGGGAGCACAGATACGCAGTATTTT.

This clone was seen once. The chain employs TRBV10-1 and TRBJ1-1; D is unresolved. The CDR3 has 12 residues. Germline CDR1 is WNHNN and CDR2 is SYGVQD (reference sequence). With 5 bases removed from V and 5 bases from J, the gap between germline ends came to 9 bases. CDR3 amino acids: CASSPGETEAFF. CDR3 coding DNA: TGCGCCAGCAGTCCGGGCGAGACTGAAGCTTTCTTT.

The chain couples TRBV5-1 to TRBJ2-5; maybe TRBD2 (6 bases). Germline CDR1 SGHRS, CDR2 YFSETQ. The V end lost 0 bases, the J end lost 0 bases, and 12 bases lay between the germline ends. This CDR3 is built from 16 residues. As DNA, the CDR3 is TGCGCCAGCAGCTTGGTGGTAGCGGCCGACCAAGAGACCCAGTACTTC. This encodes CASSLVVAADQETQYF.

This clone was seen more than once but under ten times. CDR3: CASSPTGAGSPLHF. The CDR3 nucleotides are TGTGCCAGCAGCCCGACAGGGGCCGGTTCACCCCTCCACTTT. The chain recombines TRBV7-9 with TRBJ1-6; 8 bases map to TRBD1. Germline V gene data show CDR1 as SEHNR and CDR2 as FQNEAQ (reference sequence). V trimming: 5 bases; J trimming: 9 bases; junction bases outside the gene matches: 6. The CDR3 is 14 amino acids.

This clone was detected only once. The V and J genes are TRBV4-3 and TRBJ2-1; the match to TRBD1 covers 10 bases. J was trimmed by 12 bases and V by 1 base; bases with no gene match: 15. The germline V gene has CDR1 LGHNA and CDR2 YSLEER. There are 17 residues in the CDR3. CDR3 sequence: CASSQALLGQGRVGQFF. In nucleotides, the CDR3 is TGCGCCAGCAGCCAAGCCCTCTTGGGACAGGGGCGGGTGGGGCAGTTCTTC.

This chain uses TRBV18 with TRBJ2-1, with 7 bases aligning to TRBD2. The CDR3 covers 15 residues. Losses at the gene ends were 3 bases for V and 8 bases for J; bases not matched to a gene: 10. Per germline, CDR1 KGHSH and CDR2 LQKENI. This chain's CDR3 is CASSPETGGSYEQFF. CDR3 sequence (DNA): TGTGCCAGCTCACCCGAAACGGGGGGTTCCTATGAGCAGTTCTTC.

This sequence joins TRBV5-1 and TRBJ2-3; no clear D gene. Per germline, CDR1 SGHRS and CDR2 YFSETQ. V dropped 5 bases and J dropped 2 bases, with 12 bases sitting between them. This CDR3 is 14 amino acids long. CDR3 loop: CASSGQAATDTQYF. Here the CDR3 DNA reads TGCGCCAGCAGTGGCCAGGCGGCCACAGATACGCAGTATTTT. Complete variable domain (other parts from reference TRBV5-1 and TRBJ2-3): KAGVTQTPRYLIKTRGQQVTLSCSPISGHRSVSWYQQTPGQGLQFLFEYFSETQRNKGNFPGRFSGRQFSNSRSEMNVSTLELGDSALYLCASSGQAATDTQYFGPGTRLTVL.

The V and J genes are TRBV19 and TRBJ2-7; possible D gene TRBD1, 6 bases. The ends were cut back, 3 bases at V and 0 bases at J, with 15 bases in the middle. This CDR3 is 16 amino acids long. The germline gives CDR1 LNHDA, CDR2 SQIVND (reference sequence). CDR3 DNA: TGTGCCAGTAGTATCCCCCGGGACACCCCCTCCTACGAGCAGTACTTC. Translating gives CASSIPRDTPSYEQYF. Using reference TRBV19 and TRBJ2-7 for the parts outside the CDR3, the full variable domain is DGGITQSPKYLFRKEGQNVTLSCEQNLNHDAMYWYRQDPGQGLRLIYYSQIVNDFQKGDIAEGYSVSREKKESFPLTVTSAQKNPTAFYLCASSIPRDTPSYEQYFGPGTRLTVT.

The V and J genes are TRBV6-5 and TRBJ1-1; weak D call: TRBD1 (6 bases). Trimming took off 2 bases at V and 5 bases at J, with 12 bases between the two ends. The CDR3 spans 14 residues. CDR1 is MNHEY, CDR2 SVGAGI, per germline. The CDR3 coding sequence is TGTGCCAGCAGTTACCTGGGGGCGGATACTGAAGCTTTCTTT. This codes for CASSYLGADTEAFF.

This clone was seen just once. CDR3 region: CASSPGQGILTDTQYF. CDR3 DNA: TGCGCCAGCAGCCCGGGACAGGGGATCCTCACAGATACGCAGTATTTT. The gene calls are TRBV4-3 and TRBJ2-3; 10 bases are shared with TRBD1. Germline loops: CDR1 LGHNA, CDR2 YSLEER. The CDR3 is made up of 16 amino acids. V lost 4 bases, J lost 2 bases, and 6 bases stayed unmatched.

The V gene is TRBV5-1, the J gene TRBJ2-7, with a weak D call TRBD2 (6 bases). The germline V and J ends were trimmed by 2 bases and 2 bases, with 17 bases remaining between them. Germline V gene lookup returns CDR1 SGHRS and CDR2 YFSETQ. The CDR3 contains 16 residues. CDR3 protein: CASSLTVGGATYEQYF. CDR3 sequence (DNA): TGCGCCAGCAGCTTAACGGTAGGAGGGGCGACCTACGAGCAGTACTTC.

This chain joins TRBV6-5 and TRBJ2-1; D might be TRBD2 (5 bases). CDR1 MNHEY and CDR2 SVGAGI come from the germline V gene. The CDR3 runs 14 residues. V was cut by 7 bases and J by 7 bases, with 17 bases left in between. In DNA, the CDR3 is TGTGCCAGCAAAAAAGGAGCGGCCAGGAATGAGCAGTTCTTC. Its protein is CASKKGAARNEQFF.

This clone is termed large. The rearrangement uses TRBV10-3 and TRBJ2-3, with TRBD2 identical over 11 bases. The CDR3 totals 16 residues. Per the germline V gene, CDR1 is ENHRY and CDR2 is SYGVKD. Germline trimming cut 6 bases from V and 5 bases from J; bases unmatched to any gene: 10. The CDR3 sequence is CAIRSPSGGQKDTQYF. CDR3 in DNA: TGTGCCATCAGAAGCCCTAGCGGGGGGCAAAAAGATACGCAGTATTTT.

DNA of the CDR3: TGTGCCAGCAGCTTGCAAGCCGGGGTCGTTAAGAGGGGTGAAAAACTGTTTTTT. Translating it yields CASSLQAGVVKRGEKLFF. This chain links TRBV7-9 with TRBJ1-4; maybe TRBD1 (5 bases). CDR3 length equals 18 residues. V shed 3 bases and J shed 7 bases, with 24 bases lying between them. Germline CDR1 SEHNR, CDR2 FQNEAQ (reference sequence).